The next 7 T cell receptor beta chains were all read from a single sample in a study of cytomegalovirus exposure and HLA in healthy donors. PCR amplification relied on 60 Vbeta primers (plus 13 Jbeta primers). Profiled with immunoSEQ multiplex PCR; TCRdb holds only in-frame clones, not every one. The sample table sets out 90,000 to 120,000 clones. Sequenced input: PBMCs. All receptors come from a man aged 45-65 years in good health and CMV-seronegative.

The chain is built from TRBV19 and TRBJ2-4, with 10 bases identical to TRBD1. The CDR3 contains 19 residues. Germline V gene lookup returns CDR1 LNHDA and CDR2 SQIVND (reference sequence). The ends lost 6 bases at V and 9 bases at J; junction bases unmatched: 23. CDR3 coding DNA: TGTGCCAGTAGGGACAGGGGGTTTAAGAGGGAGACACGGGGGAGCATTCAGTACTTC. Its protein product is CASRDRGFKRETRGSIQYF. The full variable domain, rest sourced from reference TRBV19 and TRBJ2-4, is DGGITQSPKYLFRKEGQNVTLSCEQNLNHDAMYWYRQDPGQGLRLIYYSQIVNDFQKGDIAEGYSVSREKKESFPLTVTSAQKNPTAFYLCASRDRGFKRETRGSIQYFGAGTRLSVL.

The DNA of the CDR3 is TGTGCCAGCAGCTCTCAGGGTTTCTACGAGCAGTACTTC. Translation: CASSSQGFYEQYF. The rearrangement uses TRBV13 and TRBJ2-7, with D maybe TRBD1 (5 bases). Deletions cut 4 bases from V and 3 bases from J, with 10 bases between. The CDR3 spans 13 residues. Germline V CDR1 and CDR2: PRHDT, FYEKMQ (reference sequence).

V and J are TRBV5-1 and TRBJ1-4; D possibly corresponds to TRBD1 (5 bases). CDR1 and CDR2 from the germline V gene are SGHRS and YFSETQ. This CDR3 comprises 13 residues. With 0 bases removed from V and 6 bases from J, the gap between germline ends came to 6 bases. Here the CDR3 DNA reads TGCGCCAGCAGCTTGGGGACACATGAAAAACTGTTTTTT. Amino acids: CASSLGTHEKLFF. The entire variable domain, with the rest obtained from reference TRBV5-1 and TRBJ1-4, is as follows: KAGVTQTPRYLIKTRGQQVTLSCSPISGHRSVSWYQQTPGQGLQFLFEYFSETQRNKGNFPGRFSGRQFSNSRSEMNVSTLELGDSALYLCASSLGTHEKLFFGSGTQLSVL.

The V gene is TRBV2, the J gene TRBJ1-1, with 10 nucleotides matching TRBD1. Germline V gene lookup returns CDR1 SNHLY and CDR2 FYNNEI. This CDR3 has 16 residues. V lost 7 bases, J lost 1 base, and 9 bases stayed unmatched. The CDR3, as DNA: TGTGCCAGCATGGGACAGGGGACTCTTGGGAACACTGAAGCTTTCTTT. This gives the protein CASMGQGTLGNTEAFF.

The chain carries TRBV5-1 and TRBJ1-3, with D unclear. The CDR3 is 15 amino acids. In germline, CDR1 is SGHRS, CDR2 YFSETQ. V was clipped by 0 bases and J by 1 base, with 8 bases between them. The CDR3 region has the DNA TGCGCCAGCAGCTTGGCTCTAGTATCTGGAAACACCATATATTTT. Translation gives CASSLALVSGNTIYF.

This chain uses TRBV6-5 with TRBJ2-1, with a possible D match to TRBD2 (6 bases). Germline CDR1 is MNHEY and CDR2 is SVGAGI. The V end lost 10 bases, the J end lost 8 bases, and 21 bases lay between the germline ends. The CDR3 runs to 14 residues. The CDR3 DNA reads as TGTGCCACGTCCTTGGCGGGGTCCGGAGATGAGCAGTTCTTC. Protein: CATSLAGSGDEQFF.

This clone is classed as medium-sized (0.01 to 0.1%) by frequency. The DNA of the CDR3 is TGTGCCAGCAGCTTAGCGACTAGTAGTAAGTTCTTC. It codes for CASSLATSSKFF. The gene calls are TRBV7-2 and TRBJ2-1; D may be TRBD2 (6 bases). This CDR3 has 12 residues. Per germline, CDR1 SGHTA and CDR2 FQGNSA. V shed 0 bases and J shed 14 bases, with 11 bases lying between them.